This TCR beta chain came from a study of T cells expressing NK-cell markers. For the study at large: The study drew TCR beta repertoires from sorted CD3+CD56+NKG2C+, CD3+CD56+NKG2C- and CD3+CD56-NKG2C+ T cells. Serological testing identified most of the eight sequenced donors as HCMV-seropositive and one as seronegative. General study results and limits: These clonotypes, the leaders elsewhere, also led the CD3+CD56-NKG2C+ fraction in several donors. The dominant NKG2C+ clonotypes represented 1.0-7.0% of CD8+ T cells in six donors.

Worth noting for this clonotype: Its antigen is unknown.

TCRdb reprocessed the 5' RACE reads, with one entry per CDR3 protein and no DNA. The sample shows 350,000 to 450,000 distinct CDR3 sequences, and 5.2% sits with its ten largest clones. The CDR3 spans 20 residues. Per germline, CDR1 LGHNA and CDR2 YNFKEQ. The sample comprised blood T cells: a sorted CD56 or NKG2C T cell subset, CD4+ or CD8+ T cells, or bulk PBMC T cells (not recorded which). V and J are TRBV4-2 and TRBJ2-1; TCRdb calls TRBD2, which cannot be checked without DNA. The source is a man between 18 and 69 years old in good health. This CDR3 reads CASSQDRRAGGHPRYNEQFF.